These 27 T cell receptor beta chains were sequenced from one sample in a study of blood T cell repertoires in COVID-19 (dated by TCRdb to about 2020). Library preparation used the immunoSEQ multiplex PCR assay. In its TCRdb copy, this immuneACCESS table keeps in-frame sequences only and misses some clones. Where compared with another copy, unresolved V genes explain less than half of these, and the others have no known cause. For this sample the table gives roughly 100,000 clones, of which 85% to 90% were detected only once. The top ten hold approximately 5.1% of the sample. Sequenced input: peripheral blood. The receptors derive from a human donor in a cohort sampled during active COVID-19.

This chain connects TRBV19 to TRBJ2-4, with a possible D match to TRBD2 (6 bases). The germline CDR1 and CDR2 sequences are LNHDA and SQIVND (reference sequence). Trimming took off 2 bases at V and 1 base at J, with 21 bases between the two ends. This CDR3 comprises 19 residues. CDR3 residues: CASSIREKQPRGAKNIQYF. CDR3 in DNA: TGTGCCAGTAGTATACGGGAGAAACAACCGAGAGGGGCCAAAAACATTCAGTACTTC.

V and J are TRBV4-1 and TRBJ1-1; D might be TRBD1 (5 bases). In germline, CDR1 is MGHRA, CDR2 YSYEKL. This CDR3 has 17 residues. V lost 0 bases to trimming and J lost 0 bases, with 14 bases between them. DNA for the CDR3: TGCGCCAGCAGCCAAGAAAGGAGGGGACCTGTGAACACTGAAGCTTTCTTT. It yields the protein CASSQERRGPVNTEAFF.

The table lists this clone with a few counts. V usage is TRBV2 and J usage is TRBJ1-5; maybe TRBD1 (6 bases). The V and J ends lost 8 bases and 6 bases respectively, with 17 bases between them. The CDR3 is 14 residues long. CDR1 and CDR2 (germline): SNHLY, FYNNEI. The chain's CDR3 is CASSKAGGSQPQHF. Here the CDR3 DNA reads TGTGCCAGCTCAAAGGCGGGGGGCAGTCAGCCCCAGCATTTT.

This chain connects TRBV5-1 to TRBJ2-1; 7 bases agree with TRBD2. The CDR3 sequence is 16 residues long. The germline V gene has CDR1 SGHRS and CDR2 YFSETQ. With 0 bases clipped from V and 5 bases from J, the junction kept 8 bases outside the gene matches. The CDR3: CASSLGAGEGHNEQFF. CDR3 DNA sequence: TGCGCCAGCAGCTTGGGTGCGGGAGAGGGCCACAATGAGCAGTTCTTC.

The CDR3 sequence is CASSRPDRGVEAFF. The CDR3, as DNA: TGTGCCAGCAGCCGTCCGGACAGGGGGGTTGAGGCTTTCTTT. The chain couples TRBV28 to TRBJ1-1, with 10 bases aligning to TRBD1. Looked up from germline, CDR1 is MDHEN and CDR2 is SYDVKM. The CDR3 totals 14 residues. V gave up 6 bases and J gave up 11 bases; unmatched junction bases: 12.

The CDR3 DNA reads TGTGCCGTTCACTACACCGGGGAGCTGTTTTTT. Protein: CAVHYTGELFF. The chain has TRBV6-5 and TRBJ2-2; no clear D. V was shortened by 11 bases and J by 3 bases, with 7 bases between the two germline ends. The CDR3 is 11 residues long. Germline-derived CDR1 and CDR2 are MNHEY and SVGAGI.

The chain uses TRBV9 and TRBJ1-2, with TRBD1 matching 8 bases. V lost 0 bases, J lost 6 bases, and 4 bases stayed unmatched. This CDR3 is 14 amino acids long. Germline V gene lookup returns CDR1 SGDLS and CDR2 YYNGEE. The DNA for the CDR3 is TGTGCCAGCAGCGTAGCCCCAGGGGGCGATGGCTACACCTTC. Its protein is CASSVAPGGDGYTF.

The chain links TRBV9 to TRBJ1-2; 9 bases map to TRBD1. V lost 2 bases, J lost 3 bases, and 17 bases stayed unmatched. CDR3 size: 19 residues. Germline V lookup: CDR1 SGDLS, CDR2 YYNGEE. This CDR3 reads CASSVKDGTGINQDYGYTF. The DNA for the CDR3 is TGTGCCAGCAGCGTCAAGGATGGGACAGGGATCAATCAGGACTATGGCTACACCTTC.

The V call is TRBV18, the J call TRBJ1-5; 9 nucleotides agree with TRBD1. The germline CDR1 and CDR2 sequences are KGHSH and LQKENI. V was clipped by 6 bases and J by 4 bases; unmatched bases: 4. The CDR3 spans 14 residues. CDR3 bases: TGTGCCAGCTCCCGGACAGGGGATAATCAGCCCCAGCATTTT. Amino acids: CASSRTGDNQPQHF.

The chain employs TRBV7-9 and TRBJ2-7, with a possible D match to TRBD2 (6 bases). Trimming cost V 1 base and J 0 bases, with 7 bases left between them. The germline V gene has CDR1 SEHNR and CDR2 FQNEAQ (reference sequence). This CDR3 has 14 amino acids. CDR3 sequence reads: CASSLGSGSYEQYF. In DNA, the CDR3 is TGTGCCAGCAGCTTAGGTAGCGGCTCCTACGAGCAGTACTTC.

In its sample, this clone was seen a few times. The V and J genes are TRBV5-1 and TRBJ2-7; 7 bases are shared with TRBD2. CDR1 and CDR2 from the germline V gene are SGHRS and YFSETQ. The CDR3 has 15 residues. V lost 5 bases, J lost 5 bases, and 13 bases stayed unmatched. The CDR3 sequence is CASRGSGGSGDEQYF. In DNA form, the CDR3 reads TGCGCCAGCAGAGGGTCCGGCGGGAGTGGGGACGAGCAGTACTTC.

V usage is TRBV18 and J usage is TRBJ1-1; 7 bases are shared with TRBD1. The V gene end was trimmed by 5 bases and the J gene end by 1 base; junction bases not matched to a gene: 10. Germline CDR1 is KGHSH and CDR2 is LQKENI. The CDR3 length is 16 residues. CDR3 in amino acids: CASSAPQGMGNTEAFF. In nucleotides, the CDR3 is TGTGCCAGCTCAGCCCCACAGGGGATGGGGAACACTGAAGCTTTCTTT.

The chain uses TRBV5-1 and TRBJ2-5; maybe TRBD2 (5 bases). Trimming pared 0 bases from V and 2 bases from J, leaving 11 bases between. Germline loops: CDR1 SGHRS, CDR2 YFSETQ. The CDR3 has 15 residues. CDR3 DNA sequence: TGCGCCAGCAGCTTGGGGGCAGCGGTGCAAGAGACCCAGTACTTC. Residues: CASSLGAAVQETQYF. The variable domain in full, with the rest retrieved from reference TRBV5-1 and TRBJ2-5, is KAGVTQTPRYLIKTRGQQVTLSCSPISGHRSVSWYQQTPGQGLQFLFEYFSETQRNKGNFPGRFSGRQFSNSRSEMNVSTLELGDSALYLCASSLGAAVQETQYFGPGTRLLVL.

The chain has TRBV7-3 and TRBJ2-1; TRBD2 agrees at 9 bases. CDR3 size: 14 residues. J lost 12 bases, V lost 3 bases, and 9 bases had no gene match. Looked up from germline, CDR1 is SGHTA and CDR2 is FQGTGA. In DNA, the CDR3 is TGTGCCAGCAGCTTTGGCGGGAGGGAAGTGGCGCAGTTCTTC. Protein sequence: CASSFGGREVAQFF.

V gene TRBV3-1 (or the pseudogene TRBV3-2) combines with J gene TRBJ2-1, with a tentative D call TRBD2 (6 bases). V lost 4 bases, J lost 4 bases, and 11 bases lay in between. The CDR3 totals 14 residues. CDR1 is LGHDT, CDR2 YNNKEL, per germline (reference sequence). The CDR3 DNA reads TGTGCCAGCAGCCCAGGCGCGGGATACAATGAGCAGTTCTTC. Translated, it gives CASSPGAGYNEQFF.

This sequence joins TRBV5-6 and TRBJ2-1; 7 bases line up with TRBD2. Germline trimming cut 3 bases from V and 3 bases from J; bases unmatched to any gene: 12. The CDR3 runs to 17 residues. Germline CDR1 and CDR2: SGHDT and YYEEEE. In DNA form, the CDR3 reads TGTGCCAGCAGCTCCAATCTCGCCGGGACTAACTACAATGAGCAGTTCTTC. Residues: CASSSNLAGTNYNEQFF.

This clone appeared a single time. In DNA, the CDR3 is TGCGCCAGCAGGGGACTAGCGGGAGTGTCGGGGGAGCTGTTTTTT. This encodes CASRGLAGVSGELFF. The genes are TRBV4-1 and TRBJ2-2; 14 bases are a match to TRBD2. This CDR3 spans 15 amino acids. J was trimmed by 8 bases and V by 6 bases; bases with no gene match: 5. Per the germline V gene, CDR1 is MGHRA and CDR2 is YSYEKL.

The gene calls are TRBV19 and TRBJ1-1; maybe TRBD1 (6 bases). The germline CDR1 and CDR2 sequences are LNHDA and SQIVND (reference sequence). The CDR3 covers 15 residues. V was pared by 4 bases and J by 1 base, with 13 bases between. The CDR3 DNA is TGTGCCAGTAGTACGAGGCGGGGGCCGAACACTGAAGCTTTCTTT. Translated: CASSTRRGPNTEAFF.

This sequence joins TRBV6-2 or TRBV6-3 and TRBJ1-2; D is possibly TRBD1 (6 bases). Trimming took off 0 bases at V and 5 bases at J, with 7 bases between the two ends. The CDR3 consists of 13 residues. Per germline, CDR1 MNHEY and CDR2 SVGEGT. This CDR3 is CASSYSTGYGYTF. The DNA for the CDR3 is TGTGCCAGCAGTTACTCGACAGGATATGGCTACACCTTC.

This clone was counted once. The chain couples TRBV29-1 to TRBJ1-2; 9 bases agree with TRBD1. CDR3 size: 15 residues. The ends lost 6 bases at V and 6 bases at J; junction bases unmatched: 14. CDR1 and CDR2 from the germline V gene are SQVTM and ANQGSEA. The CDR3: CSVKTGQGSSDGYTF. The CDR3, as DNA: TGCAGCGTAAAGACGGGACAGGGCTCTTCGGATGGCTACACCTTC.

This clone was detected once. The chain carries TRBV19 and TRBJ2-3; 10 positions match TRBD2. J was trimmed by 5 bases and V by 7 bases; bases with no gene match: 6. Germline CDR1 reads LNHDA; CDR2 reads SQIVND (reference sequence). CDR3 length equals 14 residues. The DNA of the CDR3 is TGTGCCAGTACCCGTAGCGGGGGGCGAGATACGCAGTATTTT. Its translation: CASTRSGGRDTQYF.

The chain is built from TRBV28 and TRBJ1-1; perhaps TRBD1 as D (6 bases). The CDR3 loop spans 13 amino acids. Trimming took off 6 bases at V and 6 bases at J, with 14 bases between the two ends. Per the germline V gene, CDR1 is MDHEN and CDR2 is SYDVKM. CDR3 loop: CASSVGGVAEAFF. The CDR3 DNA follows: TGTGCCAGCAGCGTAGGGGGGGTGGCTGAAGCTTTCTTT.

The table lists this clone with a count of one. The gene calls are TRBV5-1 and TRBJ2-3; possible D gene TRBD2, 5 bases. V was pared by 2 bases and J by 2 bases, with 9 bases between. Germline V lookup: CDR1 SGHRS, CDR2 YFSETQ. The CDR3 loop spans 14 amino acids. The CDR3: CASSLSGNTDTQYF. The CDR3 nucleotides are TGCGCCAGCAGCTTATCCGGGAACACAGATACGCAGTATTTT.

The chain links TRBV10-3 to TRBJ1-2; D is perhaps TRBD1 (6 bases). The germline V gene has CDR1 ENHRY and CDR2 SYGVKD. The germline V and J ends were trimmed by 6 bases and 2 bases, with 13 bases remaining between them. The CDR3 has 14 residues. CDR3 loop: CAISNRVENYGYTF. The CDR3 nucleotides read TGTGCCATCAGCAACAGGGTCGAGAACTATGGCTACACCTTC.

The chain combines TRBV7-9 with TRBJ1-1; D not resolved. CDR3 length: 12 residues. V was pared by 3 bases and J by 1 base, with 3 bases between. Germline CDR1 and CDR2: SEHNR and FQNEAQ (reference sequence). The CDR3: CASSFGNTEAFF. DNA of the CDR3: TGTGCCAGCAGCTTCGGGAACACTGAAGCTTTCTTT.

This chain uses TRBV5-6 with TRBJ2-1; 13 nucleotides match TRBD2. Germline V CDR1 and CDR2: SGHDT, YYEEEE. The J segment lost 15 bases and the V segment lost 4 bases, leaving 13 bases of the junction unmatched. The CDR3 consists of 15 residues. CDR3 sequence reads: CASSPRTSGGFGRFF. The DNA for the CDR3 is TGTGCCAGCAGCCCTCGGACTAGCGGGGGTTTCGGTAGGTTCTTC.

V is TRBV7-8 and J is TRBJ1-5; D unclear. Deletions cut 1 base from V and 7 bases from J, with 11 bases between. The CDR3 is 14 amino acids. Per germline, CDR1 SGHVS and CDR2 FQNEAQ. CDR3 loop: CASSLGEAGQPQHF. Written as DNA, the CDR3 is TGTGCCAGCAGCTTAGGTGAGGCCGGGCAGCCCCAGCATTTT.